These 28 T cell receptor beta chains share one sample of origin, sequenced in a study of regulatory T cells in long-lasting Graves disease. CDR3-region Arm-PCR and iRepertoire HTBI primers produced the TCR beta libraries. TCRdb re-derived calls from the multiplex PCR reads in MiXCR, one entry per CDR3 protein. The sample includes roughly 300,000 distinct CDR3 sequences, 20% to 25% of them seen just once. Time point described: persistent/refractory GD, antithyroid drugs over 5 years with positive TRAb. The TCR library was made from RNA extracted from PBMCs. Here the sequenced sample was peripheral blood mononuclear cells (PBMCs), taken when the disease was refractory, from a patient treated with antithyroid drugs. All receptors come from a female donor with Graves disease.

At least ten counts were recorded for this clonotype. V gene TRBV28 combines with J gene TRBJ2-7; possible D gene TRBD1, 5 bases. Trimming took off 6 bases at V and 6 bases at J, with 12 bases between the two ends. From germline, CDR1 is MDHEN and CDR2 SYDVKM. The CDR3 runs to 12 residues. The CDR3 DNA follows: TGTGCCAGCAGCTTAGATAGGGGCGAGCAGTACTTC. Translating it yields CASSLDRGEQYF.

This clonotype was seen just once. A far larger clone is a single base away, which makes a read error likely. Here the CDR3 omits its conserved ending phenylalanine or tryptophan, so a read error is the likely source. The rearrangement joins TRBV9 to TRBJ1-5; no firm D call. CDR1 and CDR2 from the germline V gene are SGDLS and YYNGEE. The CDR3 runs to 15 residues. This CDR3 reads CASSLDGSPTQPQHY. The CDR3 DNA sequence: TGCGCCAGCAGCTTGGACGGTTCACCCACGCAGCCCCAGCATTAT.

This clonotype was found a few times. The chain combines TRBV5-1 with TRBJ2-5; D is perhaps TRBD1 (5 bases). The germline V gene encodes CDR1 SGHRS and CDR2 YFSETQ. This CDR3 has 16 amino acids. With 1 base removed from V and 1 base from J, the gap between germline ends came to 14 bases. CDR3 residues: CASSLSVGASQETQYF. In nucleotides, the CDR3 is TGCGCCAGCAGCTTGTCTGTAGGGGCGAGCCAAGAGACCCAGTACTTC.

This clonotype has only a few counts. This chain connects TRBV7-2 to TRBJ2-2, with 11 bases identical to TRBD1. The germline V gene encodes CDR1 SGHTA and CDR2 FQGNSA. The CDR3 extends over 19 amino acids. V dropped 0 bases and J dropped 0; count of bases not matched to a gene: 6. The CDR3 sequence is CASSLALGTGGSNTGELFF. The CDR3 DNA sequence: TGTGCCAGCAGCTTAGCGCTGGGGACAGGGGGGTCGAACACCGGGGAGCTGTTTTTT. Complete variable domain (other parts from reference TRBV7-2 and TRBJ2-2): GAGVSQSPSNKVTEKGKDVELRCDPISGHTALYWYRQSLGQGLEFLIYFQGNSAPDKSGLPSDRFSAERTGGSVSTLTIQRTQQEDSAVYLCASSLALGTGGSNTGELFFGEGSRLTVL.

The sample holds many counts of this clonotype. The genes are TRBV6-5 and TRBJ2-5; unclear D gene. Trimming cost V 2 bases and J 8 bases, with 9 bases left between them. The CDR3 totals 12 residues. Germline lookup yields CDR1 MNHEY and CDR2 SVGAGI. CDR3 region: CASSYNVETQYF. The CDR3 DNA is TGTGCCAGCAGTTACAACGTGGAAACCCAGTACTTC.

The chain recombines TRBV7-6 with TRBJ2-7; D possibly corresponds to TRBD1 (6 bases). Per the germline V gene, CDR1 is SGHVS and CDR2 is FNYEAQ. CDR3 length: 15 amino acids. Between the trimmed V and J ends, which lost 2 bases and 4 bases, there was a span of 15 bases. The CDR3: CASSLYQGTVYEQYF. CDR3 sequence (DNA): TGTGCCAGCAGCTTATATCAGGGGACGGTATACGAGCAGTACTTC. Full variable domain (remainder filled in from reference TRBV7-6 and TRBJ2-7): GAGVSQSPRYKVTKRGQDVALRCDPISGHVSLYWYRQALGQGPEFLTYFNYEAQQDKSGLPNDRFSAERPEGSISTLTIQRTEQRDSAMYRCASSLYQGTVYEQYFGPGTRLTVT.

This clonotype was found many times. The chain links TRBV7-3 to TRBJ2-7; 10 nucleotides match TRBD2. The CDR3 extends over 16 amino acids. Trimming took 3 bases from V and 3 from J; bases not matched to a gene: 8. CDR1 SGHTA and CDR2 FQGTGA come from the germline V gene. The CDR3 DNA reads as TGTGCCAGCAGCTTGTTACTGCCTAGCGGGAGCTACGAGCAGTACTTC. Protein sequence: CASSLLLPSGSYEQYF.

The rearrangement uses TRBV27 and TRBJ2-7; 7 nucleotides align to TRBD2. The J segment lost 3 bases and the V segment lost 0 bases, leaving 8 bases of the junction unmatched. The germline gives CDR1 MNHEY, CDR2 SMNVEV (reference sequence). CDR3 length equals 16 residues. CDR3 bases: TGTGCCAGCAGTTTATCGGGAGGGAGGGCCCTCTACGAGCAGTACTTC. Residues: CASSLSGGRALYEQYF.

For this clonotype: The junction differs from germline at one of its ends, possibly a read error. V gene TRBV7-9 combines with J gene TRBJ1-1; a possible D gene is TRBD1 (6 bases). This CDR3 is 13 amino acids long. Germline values: CDR1 SEHNR, CDR2 FQNEAQ (reference sequence). This CDR3 reads CASSPRDNNEASF. As DNA, the CDR3 is TGTGCCAGCAGCCCCCGGGACAATAATGAAGCTTCCTTT.

The CDR3 here is CSVEPGGTGDYNEQFF. In nucleotides, the CDR3 is TGCAGCGTTGAACCGGGAGGGACAGGGGACTACAATGAGCAGTTCTTC. The V gene is TRBV29-1, the J gene TRBJ2-1; TRBD1 agrees at 10 bases. Losses at the gene ends were 2 bases for V and 3 bases for J; bases not matched to a gene: 7. There are 16 residues in the CDR3. The V gene's germline CDR1 is SQVTM and CDR2 ANQGSEA.

The chain carries TRBV18 and TRBJ2-3, with 10 positions matching TRBD2. The CDR3 runs to 18 residues. J lost 2 bases, V lost 4 bases, and 12 bases had no gene match. Germline CDR1 is KGHSH and CDR2 is LQKENI. For the CDR3, the DNA is TGTGCCAGCTCACTGGAATTGACTAGCGGGCTAGTCACAGATACGCAGTATTTT. Protein: CASSLELTSGLVTDTQYF.

At least ten counts were recorded for this clonotype. The chain uses TRBV20-1 and TRBJ2-5, with a weak D call TRBD1 (5 bases). The ends were cut back, 7 bases at V and 4 bases at J, with 19 bases in the middle. The CDR3 runs to 14 residues. Germline values: CDR1 DFQATT, CDR2 SNEGSKA (reference sequence). The CDR3 spells CSVTRLQGLETQYF. The CDR3 DNA is TGCAGTGTGACCCGTCTTCAGGGTTTAGAGACCCAGTACTTC.

In the case of this clonotype: Sequence at one end of the junction differs from germline and may be a read error. DNA for the CDR3: TGCAGCGTTGCGGGAGCTACTGACAGCCCTACCTACGGGCAGTACTTC. Translated, it gives CSVAGATDSPTYGQYF. J is TRBJ2-7 and V is TRBV29-1, with D perhaps TRBD2 (6 bases). The V gene's germline CDR1 is SQVTM and CDR2 ANQGSEA. CDR3 length equals 16 residues.

The sample holds many counts of this clonotype. This sequence joins TRBV6-1 and TRBJ1-1, with TRBD1 as a possible D gene (5 bases). Trimming stripped 0 bases from V and 8 bases from J, with 10 bases between. Germline V gives CDR1 MNHNS, CDR2 SASEGT. The CDR3 is 13 amino acids. The CDR3, as DNA: TGTGCCAGCAGTGAAGCGCCAGGGAGGGAAGCTTTCTTT. It encodes CASSEAPGREAFF.

The table lists this clonotype with many counts. The genes are TRBV28 and TRBJ1-4; 7 positions agree with TRBD1. V shed 5 bases, J shed 7 bases, and the junction held 7 bases outside the gene matches. The CDR3 runs to 14 residues. Germline V lookup: CDR1 MDHEN, CDR2 SYDVKM. CDR3 sequence reads: CASSTGAGGEKLFF. The CDR3 nucleotides are TGTGCCAGCAGTACAGGGGCTGGCGGTGAAAAACTGTTTTTT. The full variable domain, with the rest looked up from reference TRBV28 and TRBJ1-4, is DVKVTQSSRYLVKRTGEKVFLECVQDMDHENMFWYRQDPGLGLRLIYFSYDVKMKEKGDIPEGYSVSREKKERFSLILESASTNQTSMYLCASSTGAGGEKLFFGSGTQLSVL.

The V and J genes are TRBV15 and TRBJ2-5; 8 bases line up with TRBD1. Trimming cost V 0 bases and J 5 bases; bases outside gene matches: 8. The CDR3 sequence is 16 residues long. Germline V gene sequence: CDR1 LNHNV, CDR2 YYDKDF (reference sequence). Written as DNA, the CDR3 is TGTGCCACCAGCAGAGAGGGCAGGGGGCGTAGGGAGACCCAGTACTTC. It specifies CATSREGRGRRETQYF.

The chain couples TRBV20-1 to TRBJ2-7; no firm D call. V lost 0 bases and J 2 bases, leaving 11 bases between the germline ends. CDR1 is DFQATT, CDR2 SNEGSKA, per germline (reference sequence). The CDR3 length is 14 residues. In DNA, the CDR3 is TGCAGTGCTAGAGATCTCGGCAGTACCTACGAGCAGTACTTC. Protein product: CSARDLGSTYEQYF.

CDR3 coding DNA: TGCAGCGTTGTGGGGGGCTTCTCCTACGAGCAGTACTTC. Its protein is CSVVGGFSYEQYF. This chain joins TRBV29-1 and TRBJ2-7, with D perhaps being TRBD1 or TRBD2 (6 bases each). Germline CDR1 and CDR2: SQVTM and ANQGSEA. The V end was cut by 4 bases, the J end by 0 bases, with 10 bases between. The CDR3 contains 13 residues.

This clonotype was seen more than once but under ten times. The rearrangement joins TRBV30 to TRBJ1-6; no clear D gene. The CDR3 loop spans 16 amino acids. Trimming removed 5 bases at V and 0 bases at J, with 14 bases between. CDR1 is GTSNPN, CDR2 SVGIG, per germline (reference sequence). CDR3 nucleotide sequence: TGTGCCTGGGCCTCCCTACGGAGCTCCTATAATTCACCCCTCCACTTT. Translated, it gives CAWASLRSSYNSPLHF.

This clonotype was detected many times. This chain connects TRBV28 to TRBJ2-5; D may match TRBD1 or TRBD2 (7 bases each). Germline CDR1 is MDHEN and CDR2 is SYDVKM. Trimming stripped 5 bases from V and 4 bases from J, with 20 bases between. The length of the CDR3 is 16 residues. The CDR3 is CASSTDDREGRETQYF. The CDR3 nucleotides are TGTGCCAGCAGTACCGATGACAGGGAGGGGCGAGAGACCCAGTACTTC.

This clonotype was counted only a few times. One end of the junction does not line up with germline, which may come from a read error. The genes are TRBV7-2 and TRBJ2-1; 7 bases are shared with TRBD2. CDR3 length equals 18 residues. Germline values: CDR1 SGHTA, CDR2 FQGNSA. The CDR3: CASSLSPPLAAVYNEQFF. In DNA form, the CDR3 reads TGTGCCAGCAGCTTAAGTCCCCCCCTAGCGGCTGTGTACAATGAGCAATTCTTC.

This clonotype was picked up many times. The rearrangement uses TRBV7-2 and TRBJ2-7, with D maybe TRBD1 (6 bases). The length of the CDR3 is 14 residues. CDR1 SGHTA and CDR2 FQGNSA come from the germline V gene. The V end was cut by 4 bases, the J end by 6 bases, with 16 bases between. As DNA, the CDR3 is TGTGCCAGCAGCTCACAGGGTACCGGGGCCGAGCAGTACTTC. It is translated as CASSSQGTGAEQYF.

The V call is TRBV7-2, the J call TRBJ2-5; unclear D gene. V lost 5 bases and J lost 5, with 15 bases in between. CDR3 length: 14 residues. Germline lookup yields CDR1 SGHTA and CDR2 FQGNSA. CDR3 loop: CASSPKVGYETQYF. The CDR3 DNA is TGTGCCAGCAGCCCCAAGGTGGGATATGAGACCCAGTACTTC.

This chain joins TRBV28 and TRBJ2-2; D gene ambiguous. The CDR3 has 11 amino acids. Germline-derived CDR1 and CDR2 are MDHEN and SYDVKM. V was shortened by 6 bases and J by 7 bases, with 6 bases between the two germline ends. The CDR3 region is CASRVGGELFF. DNA for the CDR3: TGTGCCAGCAGAGTTGGCGGGGAGCTGTTTTTT.

This clonotype was observed a handful of times. The J gene is TRBJ1-5, the V gene TRBV7-8; the match to TRBD1 covers 7 bases. CDR1 is SGHVS, CDR2 FQNEAQ, per germline. Trimming at V came to 1 base and at J to 4 bases, leaving 7 bases not matched to a gene. The CDR3 is 16 residues long. The CDR3 reads CASSLEADRENQPQHF. DNA for the CDR3: TGTGCCAGCAGCTTAGAGGCCGACAGGGAAAATCAGCCCCAGCATTTT.

There are many counts of this clonotype. The J gene is TRBJ2-7, the V gene TRBV28, with D unresolved. V was trimmed by 6 bases and J by 2 bases, leaving 8 bases between them. The germline gives CDR1 MDHEN, CDR2 SYDVKM. The CDR3 has 12 amino acids. The CDR3 DNA sequence: TGTGCCAGCAGCCTACATCCCTACGAGCAGTACTTC. This gives the protein CASSLHPYEQYF.

The chain couples TRBV30 to TRBJ2-3, with a possible D match to TRBD1 (6 bases). Per the germline V gene, CDR1 is GTSNPN and CDR2 is SVGIG (reference sequence). This CDR3 has 13 amino acids. With 6 bases removed from V and 4 bases from J, the gap between germline ends came to 14 bases. The CDR3 DNA is TGTGCCTGCGACAGGAGGAATGCAGATACGCAGTATTTT. Protein: CACDRRNADTQYF.

This clonotype has at least ten counts. The chain uses TRBV3-1 and TRBJ2-1; 12 bases align to TRBD2. The germline CDR1 and CDR2 sequences are LGHDT and YNNKEL (reference sequence). This CDR3 region has 16 residues. J lost 6 bases, V lost 4 bases, and 7 bases had no gene match. The CDR3 sequence: CASSRTSGRTRNEQFF. DNA for the CDR3: TGTGCCAGCAGCCGTACTAGCGGGAGGACACGCAATGAGCAGTTCTTC.